The clone carrying this T cell receptor (beta chain) was counted many times. Its antigen is as yet unknown. TCRdb reanalysed the 5' RACE reads using MiXCR and keeps one entry per CDR3 protein. The sample contains 76,000 or so distinct CDR3 sequences, 11% of which appear only once. These data originate in a study of early T cells in non-severe SARS-CoV-2 infection. Overall study results and limits: Database matching using VDJdb favored anti-spike CD8 responses, with private and CD4 specificities left missing.

The sequencing sample was made of whole blood. This receptor was taken from an adult who was a healthcare worker with PCR-confirmed SARS-CoV-2 infection or an uninfected control (not recorded which).

Here the CDR3 DNA reads TGTGCCAGCAGTTACTCTGGCGGGGAATACTCCTACAATGAGCAGTTCTTC. It codes for CASSYSGGEYSYNEQFF. The rearrangement links TRBV6-5 to TRBJ2-1; D possibly corresponds to TRBD2 (6 bases). Germline V gene data show CDR1 as MNHEY and CDR2 as SVGAGI. Trimming removed 0 bases at V and 0 bases at J, with 12 bases between. This CDR3 contains 17 residues.